The clone carrying this T cell receptor (beta chain) ranks as medium-sized. The V gene end was trimmed by 4 bases and the J gene end by 3 bases; junction bases not matched to a gene: 7. The length of the CDR3 is 15 residues. The data are from a study of T cells after yellow fever vaccination. Study details: Investigators sorted EM, EMRA, CM and Tscm memory subsets, relying on CD3, CD45RA, CCR7 and CD95. Fractions of low cell number were prepared using SMART-Seq v4 Ultra Low Input. The study, taken as a whole, reports: Repertoires sorted by FACS could include abundant clonotypes that are contaminants from the bulk population.

MiXCR, applied by TCRdb to the 5' RACE reads, yields one record per CDR3 protein. The data hold under 5,000 distinct CDR3 sequences, with less than 10% observed a single time. The chain recombines TRBV12-3 or TRBV12-4 with TRBJ2-7, with 9 positions matching TRBD1. The material was PBMCs, either bulk or a sorted T-cell subset (CD4+, CD8+, memory, or dextramer-sorted; not recorded which), obtained 15 days after the yellow fever booster vaccination. The receptor's source is a man aged 30-40 years who received the YFV17D yellow fever vaccine. CDR3 bases: TGTGCCAGCAGTTACCCGGGACAGGGTATCTACGAGCAGTACTTC. It encodes CASSYPGQGIYEQYF.